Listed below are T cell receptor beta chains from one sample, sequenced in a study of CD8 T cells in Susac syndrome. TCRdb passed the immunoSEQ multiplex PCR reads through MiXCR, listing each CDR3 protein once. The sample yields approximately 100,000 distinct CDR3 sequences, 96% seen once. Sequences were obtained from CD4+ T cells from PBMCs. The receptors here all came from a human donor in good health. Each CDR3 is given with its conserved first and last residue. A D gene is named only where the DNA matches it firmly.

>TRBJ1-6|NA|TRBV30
TGTGCCTGGAGGGTGATTGGGACGGTAAATTCACCCCTCCACTTT
CAWRVIGTVNSPLHF
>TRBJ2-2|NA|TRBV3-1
TGTGCCAGCAGCCAAGGGTTGGGGGCTAAAGGCGGGGAGCTGTTTTTT
CASSQGLGAKGGELFF
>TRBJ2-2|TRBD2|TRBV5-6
TGTGCCACGAGCAGACTAGCGGGAGTAAGCACCGGGGAGCTGTTTTTT
CATSRLAGVSTGELFF
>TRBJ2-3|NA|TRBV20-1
TGCAGTGCTAGAGCCTCCCCCGGGGGACTGAATACGCAGTATTTT
CSARASPGGLNTQYF
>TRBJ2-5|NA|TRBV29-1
TGCAGCGCCAACCGCGGTGTAGGGGAGACCCAGTACTTC
CSANRGVGETQYF
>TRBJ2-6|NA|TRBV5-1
TGCGCCAGCAGCTTGGGGCAGCGTGGGGCCAACGTCCTGACTTTC
CASSLGQRGANVLTF
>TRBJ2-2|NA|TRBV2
TGTGCCAGCAGCCCGTCGGGGGCTGGGAGGACCGGGGAGCTGTTTTTT
CASSPSGAGRTGELFF
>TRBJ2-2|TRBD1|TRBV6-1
TGTGCCAGCAGTCGATTACAGGGGGCGCGTACCGGGGAGCTGTTTTTT
CASSRLQGARTGELFF
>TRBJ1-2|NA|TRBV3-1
TGTGCCAGCAGCCTGGGGCACACAGATAACTATGGCTACACCTTC
CASSLGHTDNYGYTF
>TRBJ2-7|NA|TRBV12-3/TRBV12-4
TGTGCCAGCAGCTCGGTGTCTAGGCTGTACTTC
CASSSVSRLYF
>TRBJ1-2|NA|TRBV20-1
TGCAGTGCTAGGGACGGGTATGGCTACACCTTC
CSARDGYGYTF
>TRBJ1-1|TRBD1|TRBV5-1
TGCGCCAGCACCCAACAGGGGGGGAGGACTGAAGCTTTCTTT
CASTQQGGRTEAFF
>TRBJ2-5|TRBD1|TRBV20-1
TGCAGTGCTAGAGGAGGACAGGGGCCCCACTATTTC
CSARGGQGPHYF